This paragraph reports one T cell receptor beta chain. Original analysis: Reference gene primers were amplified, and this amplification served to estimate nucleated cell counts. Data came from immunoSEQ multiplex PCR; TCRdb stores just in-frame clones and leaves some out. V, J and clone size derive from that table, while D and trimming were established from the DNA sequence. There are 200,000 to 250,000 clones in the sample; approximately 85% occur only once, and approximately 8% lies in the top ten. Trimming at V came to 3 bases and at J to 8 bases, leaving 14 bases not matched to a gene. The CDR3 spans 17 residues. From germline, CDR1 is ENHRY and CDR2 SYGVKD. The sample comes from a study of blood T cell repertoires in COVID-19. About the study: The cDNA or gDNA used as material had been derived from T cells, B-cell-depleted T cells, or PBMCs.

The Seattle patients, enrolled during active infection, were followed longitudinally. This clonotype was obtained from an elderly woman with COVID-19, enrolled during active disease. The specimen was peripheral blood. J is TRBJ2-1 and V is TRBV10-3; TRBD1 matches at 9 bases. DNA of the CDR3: TGTGCCATCAGTGACCCCAAACAGGGGGCGATAATCTATGAGCAGTTCTTC. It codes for CAISDPKQGAIIYEQFF.